This T cell receptor beta chain was recovered during a study of blood T cell repertoires in COVID-19. Overall study context: Material from acute and convalescent COVID-19 was sourced from the United States, Italy and Spain. PBMCs, B-cell-depleted T cells, or T cells provided the cDNA or gDNA that made up the material.

The trim removed 4 bases at V and 5 bases at J, leaving 7 bases unmatched. This CDR3 has 15 residues. The authors' processing: Using reference gene primer amplification, nucleated cell counts were estimated. TCRdb's table, derived via immunoSEQ multiplex PCR, lists solely in-frame clones and lacks some. V, J and clone size reflect that table, while D and trimming were determined from the DNA. The sample includes roughly 230,000 clones, about 85% of them seen just once. The TCR was taken from an elderly woman with COVID-19, enrolled during active disease. Sequencing input: peripheral blood. This chain connects TRBV5-3 to TRBJ2-2, with TRBD1 identical over 8 bases. TRBV5-3 is filed as an ORF, its function uncertain. CDR3 loop: CARSPKDRATGELFF. The CDR3 DNA sequence: TGTGCCAGAAGCCCCAAGGACAGGGCGACCGGGGAGCTGTTTTTT.